The 30 T cell receptor beta chains below all came from one sample that was sequenced in a study of blood T cell repertoires in COVID-19. Measured with immunoSEQ multiplex PCR; TCRdb has only the in-frame clones, and not every one. The sample holds 60,000 to 70,000 clones, 65% to 85% seen once. The sequenced sample consisted of peripheral blood. These receptors came from a woman in her sixties or seventies with acute or convalescent COVID-19.

This clone was recorded once. V and J are TRBV7-2 and TRBJ2-3, with D tentatively TRBD2 (8 bases). The CDR3 is made up of 15 amino acids. CDR1 is SGHTA, CDR2 FQGNSA, per germline. Trimming left V 5 bases short and J 6 bases short, with 18 bases between. CDR3 in amino acids: CASSRGGGGQDTQYF. The DNA for the CDR3 is TGTGCCAGCAGCCGGGGGGGCGGGGGACAGGATACGCAGTATTTT.

The genes are TRBV5-1 and TRBJ1-2, with 7 bases that match TRBD1. Per the germline V gene, CDR1 is SGHRS and CDR2 is YFSETQ. V lost 4 bases to trimming and J lost 2 bases; unmatched junction nucleotides: 5. This CDR3 is built from 14 residues. The CDR3 loop reads CASSRGTENYGYTF. The CDR3 nucleotides are TGCGCCAGCAGCCGAGGGACAGAGAACTATGGCTACACCTTC.

V and J are TRBV5-5 and TRBJ2-1, with 8 positions matching TRBD2. The V segment lost 1 base and the J segment 1 base; nucleotides outside the gene matches: 4. The CDR3 is 16 residues long. Germline V lookup: CDR1 SGHKS, CDR2 YYEKEE (reference sequence). This chain's CDR3 is CASSLPRGGSYNEQFF. CDR3 DNA sequence: TGTGCCAGCAGCTTGCCCCGGGGGGGTTCCTACAATGAGCAGTTCTTC. Full variable domain (remainder filled in from reference TRBV5-5 and TRBJ2-1): DAGVTQSPTHLIKTRGQQVTLRCSPISGHKSVSWYQQVLGQGPQFIFQYYEKEERGRGNFPDRFSARQFPNYSSELNVNALLLGDSALYLCASSLPRGGSYNEQFFGPGTRLTVL.

This chain links TRBV3-1 (or the pseudogene TRBV3-2) with TRBJ1-4; 7 positions match TRBD1. The length of the CDR3 is 17 residues. From germline, CDR1 is LGHDT and CDR2 YNNKEL (reference sequence). Unmatched junction bases numbered 8, after V lost 4 bases and J lost 0 bases. CDR3 DNA: TGTGCCAGCAGCCCGACGACAGGGTATGCAACTAATGAAAAACTGTTTTTT. This codes for CASSPTTGYATNEKLFF.

The rearrangement joins TRBV9 to TRBJ2-2; tentative D call: TRBD2 (5 bases). The CDR3 has 16 residues. Deletions cut 4 bases from V and 1 base from J, with 14 bases between. Germline assignment: CDR1 SGDLS and CDR2 YYNGEE. CDR3 residues: CASSPVVAGNTGELFF. CDR3 nucleotide sequence: TGTGCCAGCAGCCCGGTCGTGGCGGGGAACACCGGGGAGCTGTTTTTT.

V usage is TRBV6-5 and J usage is TRBJ1-2; D is perhaps TRBD1 (5 bases). The CDR3 contains 15 residues. Per the germline V gene, CDR1 is MNHEY and CDR2 is SVGAGI. With 0 bases removed from V and 3 bases from J, the gap between germline ends came to 11 bases. The CDR3 nucleotides read TGTGCCAGCAGTTACTCGCGGCAGGGCTACTATGGCTACACCTTC. Amino acids: CASSYSRQGYYGYTF.

The chain has TRBV19 and TRBJ1-5; D remains ambiguous. CDR1 LNHDA and CDR2 SQIVND come from the germline V gene (reference sequence). V lost 7 bases, J lost 0 bases, and 13 bases lay in between. The CDR3 loop spans 15 amino acids. The CDR3: CASNPSGNSNQPQHF. CDR3 in DNA: TGTGCCAGTAACCCCTCGGGGAATAGCAATCAGCCCCAGCATTTT. The variable domain in full, completed from reference TRBV19 and TRBJ1-5, reads DGGITQSPKYLFRKEGQNVTLSCEQNLNHDAMYWYRQDPGQGLRLIYYSQIVNDFQKGDIAEGYSVSREKKESFPLTVTSAQKNPTAFYLCASNPSGNSNQPQHFGDGTRLSIL.

Here the CDR3 DNA reads TGTGCCAGTAGTACCCCGACAGGGGGCGTCGCAGATACGCAGTATTTT. Encoded protein: CASSTPTGGVADTQYF. V gene TRBV19 combines with J gene TRBJ2-3; 10 nucleotides line up with TRBD1. V was clipped by 4 bases and J by 4 bases; unmatched bases: 8. The germline gives CDR1 LNHDA, CDR2 SQIVND (reference sequence). There are 16 residues in the CDR3.

This chain connects TRBV7-8 to TRBJ2-1; TRBD2 aligns across 7 bases. The germline V gene encodes CDR1 SGHVS and CDR2 FQNEAQ. The trim removed 5 bases at V and 3 bases at J, leaving 4 bases unmatched. This CDR3 has 14 residues. The CDR3: CASSPSGNYNEQFF. The CDR3 DNA reads TGTGCCAGCAGCCCCAGCGGGAACTACAATGAGCAGTTCTTC.

In the case of this clone: One end of the junction fails to match germline, which may point to a read error. The chain joins TRBV19 to TRBJ1-2; 7 bases are shared with TRBD1. The CDR3 loop spans 13 amino acids. Germline-derived CDR1 and CDR2 are LNHDA and SQIVND (reference sequence). The CDR3 coding sequence is TGTGCCAGTAGTGTAGACAGGGCTTATGGCTACACCTTC. Protein: CASSVDRAYGYTF.

The V call is TRBV12-5, the J call TRBJ1-6; 7 bases agree with TRBD1. CDR3 length equals 14 residues. Trimming removed 0 bases from V and 8 bases from J; junction bases left unmatched: 1. Per germline, CDR1 LGHNT and CDR2 FRNRAP. The CDR3, as DNA: TGTGCTAGTGGTTTGGTAGGGGGCGATTCACCCCTCCACTTT. Its protein product is CASGLVGGDSPLHF.

This chain joins TRBV2 and TRBJ2-3, with TRBD1 matching 10 bases. V trimming: 6 bases; J trimming: 3 bases; junction bases outside the gene matches: 6. This CDR3 is built from 15 residues. Germline-derived CDR1 and CDR2 are SNHLY and FYNNEI. The CDR3 bases are TGTGCCAGCAGGAGGGACAGGGGTAAAACAGATACGCAGTATTTT. Encoded protein: CASRRDRGKTDTQYF.

The chain joins TRBV2 to TRBJ2-7; TRBD1 might be the D (6 bases). The CDR3 consists of 15 residues. Germline V gene lookup returns CDR1 SNHLY and CDR2 FYNNEI. V was shortened by 6 bases and J by 2 bases, with 17 bases between the two germline ends. CDR3 amino acids: CASRVATGMAYEQYF. The CDR3 DNA follows: TGTGCCAGCAGGGTTGCCACAGGGATGGCCTACGAGCAGTACTTC.

The chain joins TRBV11-3 to TRBJ2-7; D may be TRBD2 (5 bases). Trimming removed 1 base at V and 12 bases at J, with 13 bases between. The germline CDR1 and CDR2 sequences are SGHNT and YENEEA. This CDR3 contains 12 residues. Written as DNA, the CDR3 is TGTGCCAGCAGCTTAGCGATTGGGGAGTGGTACTTC. This gives the protein CASSLAIGEWYF. The variable domain in full, completed from reference TRBV11-3 and TRBJ2-7, reads EAGVVQSPRYKIIEKKQPVAFWCNPISGHNTLYWYLQNLGQGPELLIRYENEEAVDDSQLPKDRFSAERLKGVDSTLKIQPAELGDSAVYLCASSLAIGEWYFGPGTRLTVT.

The chain couples TRBV27 to TRBJ1-5, with D possibly being TRBD1 (6 bases). Trimming removed 4 bases from V and 4 bases from J, with 8 bases in between. The CDR3 is made up of 13 amino acids. The germline V gene has CDR1 MNHEY and CDR2 SMNVEV (reference sequence). CDR3 sequence reads: CASSYRVNQPQHF. The CDR3 nucleotides read TGTGCCAGCAGTTACAGGGTTAATCAGCCCCAGCATTTT.

V and J are TRBV6-2 or TRBV6-3 and TRBJ2-3; a weak D match, TRBD1 (6 bases). V was shortened by 2 bases and J by 14 bases, with 26 bases between the two germline ends. The CDR3 spans 16 residues. CDR1 and CDR2 (germline): MNHEY, SVGEGT. Here the CDR3 reads CASSYPNLRDTQMSYF. CDR3 bases: TGTGCCAGCAGTTACCCCAACTTACGGGACACCCAAATGTCGTATTTT.

The V gene is TRBV4-2, the J gene TRBJ2-7; 9 bases are a match to TRBD1. The CDR3 length is 16 residues. Germline CDR1 reads LGHNA; CDR2 reads YNFKEQ. V lost 4 bases and J lost 4; bases outside the gene matches: 11. CDR3 bases: TGTGCCAGCAGCCCTGGACCCGAGGGACAGGGTTACGAGCAGTACTTC. This gives the protein CASSPGPEGQGYEQYF.

This clone was counted between two and nine times. The chain links TRBV29-1 to TRBJ2-2; 8 bases agree with TRBD1. V was clipped by 7 bases and J by 7 bases; unmatched bases: 8. The CDR3 is 13 residues long. Germline values: CDR1 SQVTM, CDR2 ANQGSEA. The CDR3 is CSAAGGLDGELFF. The CDR3 bases are TGCAGCGCAGCAGGGGGCTTGGACGGGGAGCTGTTTTTT.

V gene TRBV4-1 combines with J gene TRBJ2-7; D may be TRBD1 (6 bases). This CDR3 is 12 amino acids long. V lost 4 bases and J 8 bases, leaving 12 bases between the germline ends. Germline loops: CDR1 MGHRA, CDR2 YSYEKL. The CDR3 bases are TGCGCCAGCAGCCCCCCCGGACAGAAGCAGTACTTC. Its protein is CASSPPGQKQYF.

This clone was observed a single time. The chain joins TRBV12-3 or TRBV12-4 to TRBJ1-1; no definite D call. V was cut by 3 bases and J by 8 bases, with 10 bases left in between. The CDR3 extends over 12 amino acids. DNA for the CDR3: TGTGCCAGCAGTTTGACGACACCCGAAGCTTTCTTT. It specifies CASSLTTPEAFF.

This clone came up once. The rearrangement joins TRBV19 to TRBJ2-2; 8 bases agree with TRBD1. V was pared by 3 bases and J by 4 bases, with 7 bases of the junction left unmatched. The CDR3 is made up of 16 amino acids. The V gene's germline CDR1 is LNHDA and CDR2 SQIVND (reference sequence). The CDR3 spells CASSMSQGVSTGELFF. CDR3 in DNA: TGTGCCAGTAGTATGTCACAGGGGGTGTCCACCGGGGAGCTGTTTTTT.

This clone was seen a handful of times. The rearrangement uses TRBV6-5 and TRBJ2-5, with a possible D match to TRBD1 (5 bases). V lost 7 bases and J 3 bases, leaving 12 bases between the germline ends. This CDR3 region has 13 residues. CDR1 and CDR2 from the germline V gene are MNHEY and SVGAGI. DNA of the CDR3: TGTGCCAGCACGACAGCATTCGAAGAGACCCAGTACTTC. Residues: CASTTAFEETQYF.

The J gene is TRBJ1-1, the V gene TRBV19; perhaps TRBD1 as D (5 bases). CDR3 size: 15 residues. V lost 5 bases, J lost 0 bases, and 13 bases lay in between. Germline CDR1 and CDR2: LNHDA and SQIVND (reference sequence). In DNA form, the CDR3 reads TGTGCCAGTAGTGTGACAGTGGTCATGAACACTGAAGCTTTCTTT. The encoded protein is CASSVTVVMNTEAFF.

This chain connects TRBV27 to TRBJ1-2; D remains unclear. V was cut by 2 bases and J by 0 bases, with 7 bases left in between. CDR3 length: 14 residues. CDR1 and CDR2 (germline): MNHEY, SMNVEV (reference sequence). CDR3 amino acids: CASSLGRSNYGYTF. The CDR3 bases are TGTGCCAGCAGTTTAGGCCGATCTAACTATGGCTACACCTTC.

V gene TRBV6-6 combines with J gene TRBJ2-2; TRBD1 matches 7 bases. CDR1 and CDR2 from the germline V gene are MNHNY and SVGAGI (reference sequence). The J segment lost 5 bases and the V segment lost 2 bases, leaving 8 bases of the junction unmatched. CDR3 length equals 16 residues. The CDR3 spells CASSYDRVVATGELFF. Written as DNA, the CDR3 is TGTGCCAGCAGTTACGACAGGGTGGTAGCAACCGGGGAGCTGTTTTTT.

This clone has only one observation. The V call is TRBV4-1, the J call TRBJ1-3; D is possibly TRBD1 (6 bases). Per germline, CDR1 MGHRA and CDR2 YSYEKL. The ends were cut back, 7 bases at V and 0 bases at J, with 13 bases in the middle. This CDR3 spans 15 amino acids. CDR3 region: CASTYTGTSGNTIYF. The DNA of the CDR3 is TGCGCCAGCACGTATACAGGGACCTCTGGAAACACCATATATTTT.

This clone was observed a single time. The chain employs TRBV14 and TRBJ2-2; 10 bases agree with TRBD2. Germline CDR1 is SGHDN and CDR2 is FVKESK. J lost 6 bases, V lost 7 bases, and 5 bases had no gene match. The length of the CDR3 is 14 residues. The CDR3 region is CASKQRGGPGELFF. The CDR3 DNA is TGTGCCAGCAAGCAGCGGGGGGGCCCCGGGGAGCTGTTTTTT.

This chain links TRBV6-6 with TRBJ2-3, with 14 nucleotides matching TRBD2. The germline gives CDR1 MNHNY, CDR2 SVGAGI (reference sequence). Trimming cost V 5 bases and J 3 bases; bases outside gene matches: 7. This CDR3 has 17 residues. DNA of the CDR3: TGTGCCAGCAGTCTGGGGACTAGCGGGGGTTATACAGATACGCAGTATTTT. Translating it yields CASSLGTSGGYTDTQYF.

This rearrangement joins TRBV29-1 to TRBJ1-2, with 8 bases lining up with TRBD1. The CDR3 length is 14 residues. V shed 5 bases and J 7 bases; nucleotides not matched to a gene: 12. Germline V gives CDR1 SQVTM, CDR2 ANQGSEA. CDR3 sequence (DNA): TGCAGCGTTAACCCAAAAGTGACAGGGGTTGGCTACACCTTC. It encodes CSVNPKVTGVGYTF.

The chain has TRBV6-5 and TRBJ2-1, with 13 bases fitting TRBD2. Trimming cost V 4 bases and J 4 bases; bases outside gene matches: 4. The germline V gene encodes CDR1 MNHEY and CDR2 SVGAGI. This CDR3 spans 16 amino acids. The CDR3 DNA reads as TGTGCCAGCAGTTCCCCGACTAGCGGGGGGTACAATGAGCAGTTCTTC. Protein: CASSSPTSGGYNEQFF.